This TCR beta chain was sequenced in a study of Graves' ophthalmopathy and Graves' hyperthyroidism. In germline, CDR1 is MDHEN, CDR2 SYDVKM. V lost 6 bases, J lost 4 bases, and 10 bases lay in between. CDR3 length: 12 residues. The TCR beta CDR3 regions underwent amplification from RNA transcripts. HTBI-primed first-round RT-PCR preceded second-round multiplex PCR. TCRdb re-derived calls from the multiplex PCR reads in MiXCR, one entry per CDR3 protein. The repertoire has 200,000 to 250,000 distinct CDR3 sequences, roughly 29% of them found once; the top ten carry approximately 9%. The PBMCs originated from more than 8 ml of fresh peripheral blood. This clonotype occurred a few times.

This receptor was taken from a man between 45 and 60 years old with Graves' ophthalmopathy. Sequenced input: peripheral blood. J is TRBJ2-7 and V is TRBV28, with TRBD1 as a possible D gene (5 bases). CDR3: CASRAAGYEQYF. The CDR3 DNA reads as TGTGCCAGCAGGGCCGCAGGGTACGAGCAGTACTTC. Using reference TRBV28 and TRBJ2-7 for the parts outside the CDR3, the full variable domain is DVKVTQSSRYLVKRTGEKVFLECVQDMDHENMFWYRQDPGLGLRLIYFSYDVKMKEKGDIPEGYSVSREKKERFSLILESASTNQTSMYLCASRAAGYEQYFGPGTRLTVT.